This TCR beta chain originates from a study of blood T cell repertoires in COVID-19. For the study at large: Whether acute or convalescent, the COVID-19 samples came from the United States, Italy and Spain. PBMCs, B-cell-depleted T cells, or T cells provided the cDNA or gDNA that made up the material.

Authors' processing steps: Estimates of nucleated cell counts were drawn from the amplification of reference gene primers. Method: immunoSEQ multiplex PCR; TCRdb's copy keeps in-frame clones and lacks some. Clone size and V and J calls were adopted from that table, with D and trimming inferred from the DNA. The table shows roughly 33,000 clones, with roughly 90% occurring only once. The receptor's source is a human donor in a cohort sampled during active COVID-19. Sequences were obtained from peripheral blood.

CDR3 amino acids: CASSGGQIFEAFF. The DNA of the CDR3 is TGTGCCAGCAGTGGGGGGCAGATTTTTGAAGCTTTCTTT. V usage is TRBV2 and J usage is TRBJ1-1; D perhaps matches TRBD1 (6 bases). V was shortened by 4 bases and J by 7 bases, with 13 bases between the two germline ends. The germline gives CDR1 SNHLY, CDR2 FYNNEI. CDR3 size: 13 residues.